Below are 9 T cell receptor beta chains sequenced from a single sample in a study of blood T cells in healthy people across ages. A second PCR, run for about 7 to 11 cycles, used a sample-barcoded 5' primer plus a J-beta primer mix. TCRdb reprocessed the 5' RACE reads via MiXCR and lists one record per CDR3 protein. Among some 860,000 distinct CDR3 sequences listed, roughly 50% were seen once. Sequences were obtained from blood. Source of these receptors: a man aged 35-49 years in good health.

The chain couples TRBV28 to TRBJ2-3; D may be TRBD1 (5 bases). CDR1 and CDR2 from the germline V gene are MDHEN and SYDVKM. With 2 bases removed from V and 1 base from J, the gap between germline ends came to 10 bases. This CDR3 is built from 15 residues. The CDR3, as DNA: TGTGCCAGCAGTTTAGGGGCCACCGGCACAGATACGCAGTATTTT. Encoded protein: CASSLGATGTDTQYF.

In this sample, this clonotype turned up a few times. The chain has TRBV14 and TRBJ1-4, with no clear D. The CDR3 consists of 15 residues. Trimming cost V 1 base and J 6 bases, with 12 bases left between them. CDR1 SGHDN and CDR2 FVKESK come from the germline V gene. The CDR3 spells CASSQGVARDEKLFF. In DNA form, the CDR3 reads TGTGCCAGCAGCCAAGGAGTAGCCAGAGATGAAAAACTGTTTTTT.

The rearrangement joins TRBV12-3 or TRBV12-4 to TRBJ2-1, with D maybe TRBD2 (6 bases). V was clipped by 6 bases and J by 2 bases, with 11 bases between them. The CDR3 totals 14 residues. CDR3 sequence: CASSTSRAYNEQFF. The DNA for the CDR3 is TGTGCCAGCAGCACTAGCAGGGCCTACAATGAGCAGTTCTTC.

The chain links TRBV7-6 to TRBJ2-5, with 10 positions matching TRBD2. V dropped 1 base and J dropped 5; count of bases not matched to a gene: 10. The CDR3 covers 17 residues. Germline V lookup: CDR1 SGHVS, CDR2 FNYEAQ. The CDR3 DNA follows: TGTGCCAGCAGCTTAGGCCGCCTAGCGGGAGTCTCTGAGACCCAGTACTTC. Translating it yields CASSLGRLAGVSETQYF. The variable domain in full, with the rest retrieved from reference TRBV7-6 and TRBJ2-5, is GAGVSQSPRYKVTKRGQDVALRCDPISGHVSLYWYRQALGQGPEFLTYFNYEAQQDKSGLPNDRFSAERPEGSISTLTIQRTEQRDSAMYRCASSLGRLAGVSETQYFGPGTRLLVL.

This rearrangement joins TRBV7-2 to TRBJ2-1; D is unresolved. Trimming shortened V by 5 bases and J by 6 bases, and 11 bases separated the two germline ends. Germline loops: CDR1 SGHTA, CDR2 FQGNSA. This CDR3 has 13 residues. The CDR3, as DNA: TGTGCCAGCAGCCTCCGACGGACCAATGAGCAGTTCTTC. This translates into CASSLRRTNEQFF.

The CDR3 sequence: CSASATSGALFYEQYF. CDR3 in DNA: TGCAGTGCTAGCGCGACTAGCGGGGCCCTCTTCTACGAGCAGTACTTC. The chain carries TRBV20-1 and TRBJ2-7; 11 bases are a match to TRBD2. The CDR3 loop spans 16 amino acids. The junction had 10 bases not matched to a gene; V was cut back by 3 bases and J by 3 bases. Germline CDR1 DFQATT, CDR2 SNEGSKA (reference sequence).

CDR3 DNA: TGTGCCAGCATAGGGTCACGGGCTGAAGCTTTCTTT. Its translation is CASIGSRAEAFF. The chain links TRBV25-1 to TRBJ1-1, with unresolved D. The ends were cut back, 7 bases at V and 6 bases at J, with 12 bases in the middle. The CDR3 consists of 12 residues. CDR1 and CDR2 (germline): MGHDK, SYGVNS.

The gene calls are TRBV20-1 and TRBJ2-3, with TRBD2 matching over 7 bases. Germline values: CDR1 DFQATT, CDR2 SNEGSKA (reference sequence). The CDR3 contains 14 residues. V lost 6 bases to trimming and J lost 2 bases; unmatched junction nucleotides: 8. The CDR3 DNA reads as TGCAGTGCCAACCCAGCGGGAAACACAGATACGCAGTATTTT. Amino acids: CSANPAGNTDTQYF.

V and J are TRBV29-1 and TRBJ2-1, with 11 bases identical to TRBD2. V shed 7 bases and J 9 bases; nucleotides not matched to a gene: 8. Germline values: CDR1 SQVTM, CDR2 ANQGSEA. CDR3 length: 13 residues. The CDR3 coding sequence is TGCAGCGGGAGACTAGCGGGACCGGGTGAGCAGTTCTTC. Residues: CSGRLAGPGEQFF.